Below are 10 T cell receptor beta chains sequenced from a single sample in a study of blood T cell repertoires in COVID-19. The data were produced by immunoSEQ multiplex PCR, yet TCRdb's version contains in-frame clones alone and is incomplete. The repertoire holds more than 80,000 clones, about three quarters seen once, with 20% in the top ten. What was sequenced was peripheral blood. These receptors came from a woman older than 75 with active or convalescent COVID-19.

The rearrangement links TRBV3-1 (or the pseudogene TRBV3-2) to TRBJ2-1; 7 bases line up with TRBD1. From germline, CDR1 is LGHDT and CDR2 YNNKEL (reference sequence). Trimming cost V 1 base and J 12 bases; bases outside gene matches: 15. The CDR3 runs 16 residues. The CDR3 region is CASSQVRNRGFYGQFF. CDR3 in DNA: TGTGCCAGCAGCCAAGTTCGGAACAGGGGTTTTTATGGGCAGTTCTTC.

V usage is TRBV5-1 and J usage is TRBJ2-2, with TRBD2 matching over 7 bases. Trimming removed 5 bases from V and 2 bases from J; junction bases left unmatched: 3. CDR1 is SGHRS and CDR2 is YFSETQ in the germline V gene. This CDR3 contains 14 residues. The CDR3 loop is CASREGLNTGELFF. CDR3 DNA sequence: TGCGCCAGCAGAGAGGGACTAAACACCGGGGAGCTGTTTTTT.

This chain joins TRBV30 and TRBJ1-1; D is unresolved. There are 13 residues in the CDR3. Germline CDR1 reads GTSNPN; CDR2 reads SVGIG (reference sequence). V was trimmed by 0 bases and J by 1 base, leaving 6 bases between them. The CDR3 DNA sequence: TGTGCCTGGAGTGTACTAGAGAACACTGAAGCTTTCTTT. Amino acids: CAWSVLENTEAFF.

CDR3 residues: CASNQQAWTGAYEQYF. CDR3 nucleotides: TGTGCCAGCAACCAACAAGCCTGGACAGGGGCCTACGAGCAGTACTTC. The chain combines TRBV21-1 with TRBJ2-7; the table assigns TRBD1, which was not confirmed against the DNA. TRBV21-1 is reported as a pseudogene. This CDR3 is built from 16 residues.

This chain links TRBV14 with TRBJ1-6; 10 bases are a match to TRBD1. Germline CDR1 reads SGHDN; CDR2 reads FVKESK. The V gene end was trimmed by 5 bases and the J gene end by 7 bases; junction bases not matched to a gene: 5. The CDR3 is 15 amino acids. CDR3 in amino acids: CASSIGQGVNSPLHF. In DNA, the CDR3 is TGTGCCAGCAGCATTGGACAGGGGGTAAATTCACCCCTCCACTTT. The complete variable domain, with remaining parts taken from reference TRBV14 and TRBJ1-6, reads EAGVTQFPSHSVIEKGQTVTLRCDPISGHDNLYWYRRVMGKEIKFLLHFVKESKQDESGMPNNRFLAERTGGTYSTLKVQPAELEDSGVYFCASSIGQGVNSPLHFGNGTRLTVT.

The V gene is TRBV19, the J gene TRBJ1-4; no definite D call. CDR3 length: 15 residues. Trimming removed 6 bases at V and 11 bases at J, with 22 bases between. CDR1 and CDR2 from the germline V gene are LNHDA and SQIVND (reference sequence). DNA of the CDR3: TGTGCCAGTAGCAACGCGCCCCCAGGCCCCGGTAAACTGTTTTTT. This gives the protein CASSNAPPGPGKLFF.

The rearrangement joins TRBV28 to TRBJ1-2; 7 bases agree with TRBD1. J gave up 2 bases and V 6 bases, and 3 bases lay outside the gene matches. The CDR3 totals 13 residues. Germline V gives CDR1 MDHEN, CDR2 SYDVKM. CDR3 protein: CASRPDRNYGYTF. In DNA, the CDR3 is TGTGCCAGCAGACCGGACAGGAACTATGGCTACACCTTC.

This clone appeared a few times. The rearrangement uses TRBV18 and TRBJ2-3; 10 nucleotides align to TRBD2. The germline CDR1 and CDR2 sequences are KGHSH and LQKENI. There are 18 residues in the CDR3. V shed 0 bases, J shed 3 bases, and the junction held 9 bases outside the gene matches. The CDR3: CASSPPERGGLSTDTQYF. The CDR3 coding sequence is TGTGCCAGCTCACCACCCGAGCGGGGGGGCCTGTCGACAGATACGCAGTATTTT.

The rearrangement joins TRBV5-1 to TRBJ2-5, with 9 bases fitting TRBD2. Germline V gene data show CDR1 as SGHRS and CDR2 as YFSETQ. The CDR3 sequence is 16 residues long. V gave up 1 base and J gave up 5 bases; unmatched junction bases: 9. CDR3 DNA sequence: TGCGCCAGCAGCTTGAGTCCGGGGACTAGCTGGGAGACCCAGTACTTC. Amino acid sequence: CASSLSPGTSWETQYF.

This clone was seen a few times. The CDR3 DNA follows: TGTGCCAGCAGCTTTGACGGGGGGGCTCAAGAGACCCAGTACTTC. Amino acids: CASSFDGGAQETQYF. The chain is built from TRBV7-2 and TRBJ2-5; the match to TRBD2 covers 8 bases. Germline-derived CDR1 and CDR2 are SGHTA and FQGNSA. The junction had 5 bases not matched to a gene; V was cut back by 3 bases and J by 2 bases. The CDR3 length is 15 residues.